Listed below are T cell receptor beta chains from one sample, sequenced in a study of CD8+ T cells in alopecia areata. The assay was immunoSEQ multiplex PCR, and TCRdb's table has in-frame clones only and misses some. The sample records about 150,000 clones, approximately 53% being singletons. The material was CD8+ T cells sorted from blood, obtained at week 0. The source of these receptors is a human donor with alopecia areata. CDR3s include the opening cysteine and the closing phenylalanine or tryptophan. A D gene is named only where the DNA matches it firmly. Not all rows give a size; the values are once, few, many and, for expanded clones, a class.

d_call	v_call	cdr3_length	j_call	clone_size	cdr3_nt	cdr3_aa
.	TRBV29-1	12	TRBJ2-4	.	TGCAGCGTTGAGGGGGATTTGAACATTCAGTACTTC	CSVEGDLNIQYF
.	TRBV2	15	TRBJ1-1	.	TGTGCCAGCAGTGAGCACCAGGGAAAGAACACTGAAGCTTTCTTT	CASSEHQGKNTEAFF
.	TRBV4-3	15	TRBJ1-1	.	TGCGCCAGCAGCCAAGACAGGGTTGGGAACACTGAAGCTTTCTTT	CASSQDRVGNTEAFF
.	TRBV29-1	13	TRBJ2-3	few	TGCAGCGTTGATCCCACCTCGAGGGATACGCAGTATTTT	CSVDPTSRDTQYF
TRBD2	TRBV9	15	TRBJ2-3	.	TGTGCCAGCAGCGTGGGCGGGGGGAGCACAGATACGCAGTATTTT	CASSVGGGSTDTQYF
TRBD2	TRBV29-1	15	TRBJ2-3	few	TGCAGCGTTGACGGACTAGCGGGGGGCACGTATACGCAGTATTTT	CSVDGLAGGTYTQYF
.	TRBV4-3	15	TRBJ1-1	once	TGCGCCAGCAGCCTGGCTGGACAAACGAACACTGAAGCTTTCTTT	CASSLAGQTNTEAFF
.	TRBV19	13	TRBJ2-1	.	TGTGCCAGTAGTATGTTGAGAGGGCCAGAGCAGTTCTTC	CASSMLRGPEQFF
.	TRBV13	14	TRBJ1-5	.	TGTGCCAGCAGCCCGACAGGTCTAAATCAGCCCCAGCATTTT	CASSPTGLNQPQHF
.	TRBV5-6	15	TRBJ1-5	.	TGTGCCAGCAGCCCCCAGGGAGCGGGCAATCAGCCCCAGCATTTT	CASSPQGAGNQPQHF
.	TRBV30	13	TRBJ2-2	.	TGTGCCTGGAGTGTAGCTCGGGGCGGGGAGCTGTTTTTT	CAWSVARGGELFF
.	TRBV14	12	TRBJ1-2	few	TGTGCCAGCAGCCATGGGAGATATGGCTACACCTTC	CASSHGRYGYTF
.	TRBV11-1	15	TRBJ2-1	few	TGTGCCAGCAGCCTTGCCTTAAGCTCCTACAATGAGCAGTTCTTC	CASSLALSSYNEQFF
.	TRBV28	10	TRBJ1-1	few	TGTGCCAGCAGGAACACTGAAGCTTTCTTT	CASRNTEAFF
.	TRBV29-1	11	TRBJ1-2	.	TGCAGCGTTGCCTCGGGCTATGGCTACACCTTC	CSVASGYGYTF
.	TRBV14	14	TRBJ1-6	few	TGTGCCAGCAGCCAAGATTGGGGTGGTTCACCCCTCCACTTT	CASSQDWGGSPLHF
.	TRBV30	13	TRBJ2-7	.	TGTGCCTGGAGTGTGGATGAGGTGAGGGAGCAGTACTTC	CAWSVDEVREQYF
TRBD1	TRBV29-1	14	TRBJ1-2	few	TGCAGCGTTCGTCCCGGGACAGGGGAGGACGGCTACACCTTC	CSVRPGTGEDGYTF
.	TRBV14	16	TRBJ1-6	.	TGTGCCAGCAGCCAAGATTGGGGAGACTATAATTCACCCCTCCACTTT	CASSQDWGDYNSPLHF
.	TRBV29-1	13	TRBJ2-2	.	TGCAGCTTCATCTCGGGGGCCGCCGGGGAGCTGTTTTTT	CSFISGAAGELFF
TRBD1	TRBV29-1	12	TRBJ2-7	.	TGCAGCATTAAGACAGGGCTCGGCGAGCAGTACTTC	CSIKTGLGEQYF
.	TRBV30	13	TRBJ1-1	.	TGTGCCTGGAGTATCGGGGGTAGGACTGAAGCTTTCTTT	CAWSIGGRTEAFF